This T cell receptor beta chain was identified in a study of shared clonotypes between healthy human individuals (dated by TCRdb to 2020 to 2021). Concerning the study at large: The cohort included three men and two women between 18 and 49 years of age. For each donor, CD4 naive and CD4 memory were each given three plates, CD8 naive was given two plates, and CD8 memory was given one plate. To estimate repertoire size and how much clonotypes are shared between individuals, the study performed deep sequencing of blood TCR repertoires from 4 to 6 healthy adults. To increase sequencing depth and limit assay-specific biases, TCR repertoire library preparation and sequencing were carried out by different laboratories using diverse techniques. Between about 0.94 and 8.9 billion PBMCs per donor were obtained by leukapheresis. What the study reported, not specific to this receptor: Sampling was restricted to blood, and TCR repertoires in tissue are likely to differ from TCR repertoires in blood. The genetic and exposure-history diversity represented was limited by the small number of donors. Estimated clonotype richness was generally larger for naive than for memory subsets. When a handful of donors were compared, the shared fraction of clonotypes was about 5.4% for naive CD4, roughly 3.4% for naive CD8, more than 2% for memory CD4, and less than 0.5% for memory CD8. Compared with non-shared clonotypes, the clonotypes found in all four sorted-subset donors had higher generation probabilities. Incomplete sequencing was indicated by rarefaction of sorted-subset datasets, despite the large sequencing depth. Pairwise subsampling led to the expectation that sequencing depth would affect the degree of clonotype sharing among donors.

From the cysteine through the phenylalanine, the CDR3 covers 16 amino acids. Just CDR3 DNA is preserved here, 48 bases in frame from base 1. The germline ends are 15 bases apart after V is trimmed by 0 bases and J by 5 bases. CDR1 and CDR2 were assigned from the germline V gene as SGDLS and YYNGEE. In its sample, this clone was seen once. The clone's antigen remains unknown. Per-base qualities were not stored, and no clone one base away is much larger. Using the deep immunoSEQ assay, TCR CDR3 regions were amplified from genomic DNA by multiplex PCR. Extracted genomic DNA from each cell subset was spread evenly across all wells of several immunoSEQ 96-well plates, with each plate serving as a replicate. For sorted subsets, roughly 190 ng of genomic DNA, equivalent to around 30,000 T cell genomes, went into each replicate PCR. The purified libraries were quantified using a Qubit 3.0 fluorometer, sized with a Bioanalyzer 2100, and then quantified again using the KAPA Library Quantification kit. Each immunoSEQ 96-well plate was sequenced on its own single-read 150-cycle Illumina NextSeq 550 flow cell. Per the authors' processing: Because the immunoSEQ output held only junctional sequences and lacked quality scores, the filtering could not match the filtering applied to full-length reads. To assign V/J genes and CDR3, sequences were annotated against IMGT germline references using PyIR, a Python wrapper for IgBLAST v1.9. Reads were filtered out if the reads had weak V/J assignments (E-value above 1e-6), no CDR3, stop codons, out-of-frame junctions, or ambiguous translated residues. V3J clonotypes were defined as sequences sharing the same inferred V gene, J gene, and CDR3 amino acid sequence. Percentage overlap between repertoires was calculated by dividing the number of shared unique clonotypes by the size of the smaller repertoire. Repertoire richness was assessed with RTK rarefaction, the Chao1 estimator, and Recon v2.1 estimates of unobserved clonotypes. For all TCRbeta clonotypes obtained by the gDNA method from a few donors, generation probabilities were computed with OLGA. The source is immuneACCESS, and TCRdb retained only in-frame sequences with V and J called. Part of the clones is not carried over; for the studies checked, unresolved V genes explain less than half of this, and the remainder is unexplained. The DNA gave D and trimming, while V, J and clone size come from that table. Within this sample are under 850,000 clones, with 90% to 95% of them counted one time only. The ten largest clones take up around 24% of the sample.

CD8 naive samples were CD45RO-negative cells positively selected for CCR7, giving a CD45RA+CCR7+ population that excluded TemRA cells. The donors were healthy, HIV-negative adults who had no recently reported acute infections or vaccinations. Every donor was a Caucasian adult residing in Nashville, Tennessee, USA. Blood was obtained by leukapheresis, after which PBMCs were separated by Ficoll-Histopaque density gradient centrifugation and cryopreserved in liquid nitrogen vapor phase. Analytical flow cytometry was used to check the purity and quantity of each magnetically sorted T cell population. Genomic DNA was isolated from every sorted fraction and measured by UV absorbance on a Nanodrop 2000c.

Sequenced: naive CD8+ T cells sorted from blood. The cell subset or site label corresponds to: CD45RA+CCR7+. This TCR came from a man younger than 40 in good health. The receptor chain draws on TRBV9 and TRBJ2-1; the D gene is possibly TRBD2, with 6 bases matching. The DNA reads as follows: TGTGCCAGCAGCGTAGGCGGTAGCGGAGTTAACAATGAGCAGTTCTTC. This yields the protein CASSVGGSGVNNEQFF. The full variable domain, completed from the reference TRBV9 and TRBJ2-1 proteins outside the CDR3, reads DSGVTQTPKHLITATGQRVTLRCSPRSGDLSVYWYQQSLDQGLQFLIQYYNGEERAKGNILERFSAQQFPDLHSELNLSSLELGDSALYFCASSVGGSGVNNEQFFGPGTRLTVL.